This T cell receptor beta chain was recorded in a study of T cell repertoires in cytomegalovirus infection. Across the whole study: Both CMV infection and a matching HLA type were indicated by public TCR beta signatures.

Via MiXCR, TCRdb re-called the reads, giving one row per CDR3 protein. The sample consists of under 800,000 distinct CDR3 sequences, about 24% of them appearing once. Note on this clonotype: Antigen specificity is unknown. The junction does not match germline at one end; this may be a read error.

Study-level points and caveats: Cumulative frequency (of public TCR beta family members) identified carriers of CMV plus the relevant HLA. CMV-specific TCR beta clonotypes restricted by HLA-C were the ones dominating the ex vivo response.

CDR1 and CDR2 from the germline V gene are MGHRA and YSYEKL. The CDR3 extends over 14 amino acids. The sequence was obtained from a human donor in good health (CMV status not recorded). Some clones in this sample may be carry-over from other donors' samples. This sequence joins TRBV4-1 and TRBJ2-1; D could derive from TRBD1 or TRBD2 (5 bases each). The sample was CD8+ T cells from PBMCs. The CDR3 protein is CASGRTGTTGEQFF. Here the CDR3 DNA reads TGTGCCAGCGGCCGAACCGGGACCACCGGTGAGCAGTTCTTC.